Each of the 27 T cell receptor beta chains below was sequenced from the same sample in a study of STAT5B mutations in CD4+ large granular lymphocyte leukemia. Sequencing used immunoSEQ multiplex PCR; TCRdb keeps in-frame clones, though not all of them. Of 22,000 or so clones listed, 82% are singletons. Sequencing was performed on CD4+ T cells from blood buffy coats. The receptors derive from a human donor in good health.

This clone was counted once. This chain connects TRBV4-3 to TRBJ1-2, with D hard to call. This CDR3 region has 14 residues. Germline CDR1 LGHNA, CDR2 YSLEER. Trimming pared 2 bases from V and 3 bases from J, leaving 10 bases between. CDR3 loop: CASSQKSVDYGYTF. The CDR3 bases are TGCGCCAGCAGCCAAAAGTCGGTTGACTATGGCTACACCTTC.

The chain joins TRBV5-1 to TRBJ2-1; 8 bases map to TRBD2. V lost 1 base to trimming and J lost 6 bases; unmatched junction nucleotides: 6. The CDR3 has 15 amino acids. The V gene's germline CDR1 is SGHRS and CDR2 YFSETQ. This CDR3 reads CASSLKAGATNEQFF. CDR3 DNA: TGCGCCAGCAGCTTGAAAGCGGGGGCCACCAATGAGCAGTTCTTC.

This chain connects TRBV18 to TRBJ1-1; no clear D. The CDR3 is made up of 15 amino acids. Trimming cost V 3 bases and J 4 bases, with 15 bases left between them. CDR1 and CDR2 from the germline V gene are KGHSH and LQKENI. The CDR3 loop reads CASSPNRSGFTEAFF. The CDR3 DNA sequence: TGTGCCAGCTCACCTAACCGGTCGGGGTTCACTGAAGCTTTCTTT. The full variable domain, rest sourced from reference TRBV18 and TRBJ1-1, is NAGVMQNPRHLVRRRGQEARLRCSPMKGHSHVYWYRQLPEEGLKFMVYLQKENIIDESGMPKERFSAEFPKEGPSILRIQQVVRGDSAAYFCASSPNRSGFTEAFFGQGTRLTVV.

This CDR3 is CASLRTGNTEAFF. CDR3 bases: TGTGCCAGCTTAAGGACAGGGAACACTGAAGCTTTCTTT. The chain uses TRBV2 and TRBJ1-1; the match to TRBD1 covers 7 bases. Trimming removed 8 bases from V and 1 base from J; junction bases left unmatched: 4. From germline, CDR1 is SNHLY and CDR2 FYNNEI. The CDR3 consists of 13 residues. Full variable domain (missing parts from reference TRBV2 and TRBJ1-1): EPEVTQTPSHQVTQMGQEVILRCVPISNHLYFYWYRQILGQKVEFLVSFYNNEISEKSEIFDDQFSVERPDGSNFTLKIRSTKLEDSAMYFCASLRTGNTEAFFGQGTRLTVV.

The V gene is TRBV6-6, the J gene TRBJ1-2; D gene unclear. Between the trimmed V and J ends, which lost 0 bases and 2 bases, there was a span of 7 bases. CDR3 length: 14 amino acids. The V gene's germline CDR1 is MNHNY and CDR2 SVGAGI (reference sequence). CDR3 sequence (DNA): TGTGCCAGCAGTTACTCGGTTATCAACTATGGCTACACCTTC. It specifies CASSYSVINYGYTF.

This chain joins TRBV6-1 and TRBJ2-2, with 12 bases aligning to TRBD2. Germline loops: CDR1 MNHNS, CDR2 SASEGT. The CDR3 extends over 14 amino acids. Trimming at V came to 7 bases and at J to 7 bases, leaving 4 bases not matched to a gene. CDR3: CASKLAGGGGELFF. The CDR3 DNA follows: TGTGCCAGCAAACTAGCGGGGGGCGGCGGGGAGCTGTTTTTT.

The genes are TRBV6-1 and TRBJ1-1, with 10 bases matching TRBD1. Germline CDR1 is MNHNS and CDR2 is SASEGT. The V and J ends lost 1 base and 4 bases, in that order; junction bases with no gene match: 9. The CDR3 covers 17 residues. CDR3: CASSEGERQGAVTEAFF. The CDR3 DNA follows: TGTGCCAGCAGTGAAGGCGAACGACAGGGGGCGGTCACTGAAGCTTTCTTT.

This clone has a single count. The V and J genes are TRBV28 and TRBJ1-5, with TRBD1 matching 7 bases. Germline CDR1 MDHEN, CDR2 SYDVKM. The CDR3 runs to 14 residues. The trim removed 5 bases at V and 5 bases at J, leaving 6 bases unmatched. CDR3 in amino acids: CASSQDRVYQPQHF. CDR3 in DNA: TGTGCCAGCAGTCAAGACAGGGTTTATCAGCCCCAGCATTTT. The entire variable domain, with the rest obtained from reference TRBV28 and TRBJ1-5, is as follows: DVKVTQSSRYLVKRTGEKVFLECVQDMDHENMFWYRQDPGLGLRLIYFSYDVKMKEKGDIPEGYSVSREKKERFSLILESASTNQTSMYLCASSQDRVYQPQHFGDGTRLSIL.

This clone has only one observation. This chain uses TRBV5-4 with TRBJ2-7, with 7 bases matching TRBD1. V was clipped by 4 bases and J by 1 base; unmatched bases: 8. From germline, CDR1 is SGHNT and CDR2 YYREEE (reference sequence). The CDR3 consists of 15 residues. The DNA for the CDR3 is TGTGCCAGCAGCCCCCAGGGGGACCGATCCTACGAGCAGTACTTC. Protein: CASSPQGDRSYEQYF.

V is TRBV5-8 and J is TRBJ1-5; D gene unclear. V lost 1 base and J lost 7, with 6 bases in between. The germline V gene has CDR1 SGHTS and CDR2 YDEGEE. The CDR3 loop spans 12 amino acids. The CDR3 nucleotides are TGTGCCAGCAGCTTGTCCCAACAGCCCCAGCATTTT. It specifies CASSLSQQPQHF. The full variable domain, rest sourced from reference TRBV5-8 and TRBJ1-5, is EAGVTQSPTHLIKTRGQQATLRCSPISGHTSVYWYQQALGLGLQFLLWYDEGEERNRGNFPPRFSGRQFPNYSSELNVNALELEDSALYLCASSLSQQPQHFGDGTRLSIL.

The gene calls are TRBV28 and TRBJ1-2; 12 bases fit TRBD1. Germline CDR1 and CDR2: MDHEN and SYDVKM. The CDR3 extends over 15 amino acids. V was pared by 6 bases and J by 8 bases, with 10 bases of the junction left unmatched. The CDR3 nucleotides are TGTGCCAGCAGGACAACCGGGACAGGGGGCGGGGGCTACACCTTC. Amino acid sequence: CASRTTGTGGGGYTF.

This rearrangement joins TRBV2 to TRBJ2-2; 10 bases fit TRBD2. J was trimmed by 6 bases and V by 4 bases; bases with no gene match: 5. The CDR3 is 15 residues long. In germline, CDR1 is SNHLY, CDR2 FYNNEI. CDR3 DNA sequence: TGTGCCAGCAGTGCCCTAGCGGGAGATGCCGGGGAGCTGTTTTTT. Translation: CASSALAGDAGELFF.

This chain connects TRBV7-3 to TRBJ2-3; D remains unclear. The germline V gene has CDR1 SGHTA and CDR2 FQGTGA. The V and J ends lost 0 bases and 2 bases respectively, with 9 bases between them. The CDR3 consists of 15 residues. This chain's CDR3 is CASSLTGRFTDTQYF. The CDR3, as DNA: TGTGCCAGCAGCTTAACGGGAAGATTCACAGATACGCAGTATTTT.

This clone occurred a few times. The gene calls are TRBV6-5 and TRBJ1-5; TRBD1 is a possible D gene (5 bases). Trimming removed 5 bases at V and 3 bases at J, with 14 bases between. CDR3 size: 15 residues. Germline assignment: CDR1 MNHEY and CDR2 SVGAGI. The CDR3 region has the DNA TGTGCCAGCAGTCGCGGGACTGTGAACAATCAGCCCCAGCATTTT. It yields the protein CASSRGTVNNQPQHF.

The chain combines TRBV10-3 with TRBJ1-1; perhaps TRBD1 as D (6 bases). The CDR3 covers 14 residues. Germline V lookup: CDR1 ENHRY, CDR2 SYGVKD. V was clipped by 0 bases and J by 3 bases, with 8 bases between them. The CDR3 sequence: CAISESSGDTEAFF. DNA for the CDR3: TGTGCCATCAGTGAGTCGTCAGGGGACACTGAAGCTTTCTTT.

J is TRBJ1-5 and V is TRBV5-4, with 10 bases matching TRBD1. This CDR3 has 19 residues. With 3 bases clipped from V and 0 bases from J, the junction kept 12 bases outside the gene matches. Germline-derived CDR1 and CDR2 are SGHNT and YYREEE (reference sequence). CDR3 nucleotide sequence: TGTGCCAGCAGCTCTGGGGGACAGGGGCCCCGGTATAGCAATCAGCCCCAGCATTTT. Translating gives CASSSGGQGPRYSNQPQHF.

The chain couples TRBV7-2 to TRBJ2-3; D is uncertain. The CDR3 length is 15 residues. The germline V and J ends were trimmed by 5 bases and 4 bases, with 16 bases remaining between them. Germline values: CDR1 SGHTA, CDR2 FQGNSA. The CDR3 nucleotides are TGTGCCAGCAGCCCAGTTATAGCTTCCCCAGATACGCAGTATTTT. Amino acid sequence: CASSPVIASPDTQYF. Full variable domain (rest looked up from reference TRBV7-2 and TRBJ2-3): GAGVSQSPSNKVTEKGKDVELRCDPISGHTALYWYRQSLGQGLEFLIYFQGNSAPDKSGLPSDRFSAERTGGSVSTLTIQRTQQEDSAVYLCASSPVIASPDTQYFGPGTRLTVL.

Comment on this clone: An end of the junction differs from the germline gene, which may be a read error. This chain connects TRBV28 to TRBJ1-1; D unclear. From germline, CDR1 is MDHEN and CDR2 SYDVKM. The CDR3 extends over 12 amino acids. CDR3 in amino acids: CASSPHIREASF. The CDR3 bases are TGTGCCAGCAGCCCCCACATAAGAGAAGCTTCCTTT.

Only one count was recorded for this clone. This chain links TRBV6-5 with TRBJ2-1, with D maybe TRBD2 (5 bases). Germline V gene data show CDR1 as MNHEY and CDR2 as SVGAGI. Trimming cost V 5 bases and J 8 bases, with 16 bases left between them. There are 14 residues in the CDR3. The CDR3 DNA reads TGTGCCAGCAGTCGCGGACTCCTGGGGTATGAGCAGTTCTTC. It yields the protein CASSRGLLGYEQFF.

V usage is TRBV5-1 and J usage is TRBJ2-5, with D tentatively TRBD1 or TRBD2 (6 bases each). Germline CDR1 is SGHRS and CDR2 is YFSETQ. The CDR3 spans 13 residues. Trimming removed 4 bases at V and 7 bases at J, with 14 bases between. The CDR3 reads CASSPQGGRTQYF. In DNA, the CDR3 is TGCGCCAGCAGCCCCCAAGGGGGGAGGACCCAGTACTTC.

The chain has TRBV4-3 and TRBJ1-2; tentative D call: TRBD1 (6 bases). CDR3 length: 15 residues. CDR1 is LGHNA and CDR2 is YSLEER in the germline V gene. V shed 1 base and J shed 5 bases, with 14 bases lying between them. The CDR3 loop reads CASSQALGAPYGYTF. The CDR3 DNA follows: TGCGCCAGCAGCCAAGCCCTGGGGGCACCGTATGGCTACACCTTC.

The gene calls are TRBV28 and TRBJ2-4; D may correspond to TRBD1 or TRBD2 (6 bases each). Germline loops: CDR1 MDHEN, CDR2 SYDVKM. V lost 5 bases to trimming and J lost 2 bases, with 10 bases between them. This CDR3 contains 14 residues. The CDR3, as DNA: TGTGCCAGCAGTGTAGGGGGGACCAAAAACATTCAGTACTTC. It specifies CASSVGGTKNIQYF.

The J gene is TRBJ2-5, the V gene TRBV15; D is unresolved. This CDR3 is built from 14 residues. CDR1 LNHNV and CDR2 YYDKDF come from the germline V gene (reference sequence). The V gene lost 4 bases and the J gene lost 2 bases, with 11 bases spanning the gap. CDR3 bases: TGTGCCACCAGCACTCACAGCGCTCAAGAGACCCAGTACTTC. This gives the protein CATSTHSAQETQYF.

The chain has TRBV7-3 and TRBJ1-4, with 10 bases fitting TRBD1. Germline lookup yields CDR1 SGHTA and CDR2 FQGTGA. The V gene end was trimmed by 5 bases and the J gene end by 7 bases; junction bases not matched to a gene: 7. There are 15 residues in the CDR3. The chain's CDR3 is CASSVTGGRGEKLFF. The CDR3 coding sequence is TGTGCCAGCAGCGTGACAGGGGGCCGGGGTGAAAAACTGTTTTTT. Full variable domain (missing parts from reference TRBV7-3 and TRBJ1-4): GAGVSQTPSNKVTEKGKYVELRCDPISGHTALYWYRQSLGQGPEFLIYFQGTGAADDSGLPNDRFFAVRPEGSVSTLKIQRTERGDSAVYLCASSVTGGRGEKLFFGSGTQLSVL.

The CDR3 here is CSVAKGAHSTDTQYF. The CDR3 DNA reads as TGCAGCGTTGCAAAGGGGGCCCATAGCACAGATACGCAGTATTTT. V gene TRBV29-1 combines with J gene TRBJ2-3; 7 nucleotides match TRBD1. V lost 4 bases, J lost 0 bases, and 7 bases stayed unmatched. Germline CDR1 is SQVTM and CDR2 is ANQGSEA. The CDR3 is 15 amino acids.

This clone was seen more than once but under ten times. This chain links TRBV18 with TRBJ1-1; a possible D gene is TRBD1 (5 bases). Trimming pared 6 bases from V and 4 bases from J, leaving 18 bases between. The CDR3 has 15 amino acids. Germline V gives CDR1 KGHSH, CDR2 LQKENI. The chain's CDR3 is CASSQVVQASTEAFF. The CDR3 nucleotides are TGTGCCAGCTCGCAGGTCGTACAGGCGTCCACTGAAGCTTTCTTT.

J is TRBJ2-6 and V is TRBV5-8; the D gene is possibly TRBD1 (5 bases). Germline CDR1 is SGHTS and CDR2 is YDEGEE. V was clipped by 0 bases and J by 2 bases, with 18 bases between them. The CDR3 extends over 19 amino acids. The CDR3 nucleotides are TGTGCCAGCAGCTTGGGAGACAGTTTGTCTAGGGCTGGGGCCAACGTCCTGACTTTC. It is translated as CASSLGDSLSRAGANVLTF.